The clone carrying this T cell receptor (beta chain) was detected many times. These data are taken from a study of chronic HIV infection and antiretroviral therapy. One entry per CDR3 protein, called by TCRdb with MiXCR from the 5' RACE reads. This table has about 38,000 distinct CDR3 sequences, 7.5% to 9% appearing once. V lost 8 bases, J lost 11 bases, and 19 bases lay in between. The CDR3 totals 12 residues. CDR1 and CDR2 (germline): SGHTA, FQGNSA. This rearrangement joins TRBV7-2 to TRBJ2-7; weak D call: TRBD2 (6 bases). This clonotype was sampled from an adult who had HIV and had not received antiretroviral therapy, or was an uninfected healthy control (not recorded which). Sequencing input: peripheral blood. CDR3 in amino acids: CASHPPGLRKYF. For the CDR3, the DNA is TGTGCCAGCCACCCGCCGGGACTGCGAAAGTACTTC.